This TCR beta chain was captured in a study of T cell responses to AZD1222 COVID-19 vaccine. Study in general: Combined were second doses at about 4 or about 12 weeks. General study results and limits: Repertoires were sampled only after the peak T cell response. White British ancestry dominated among donors, who included more females, and clonal diversity was possibly underestimated. Only six AZD1222 recipients tested seropositive at baseline.

Germline V gene data show CDR1 as SGHRS and CDR2 as YFSETQ. V was cut by 7 bases and J by 7 bases, with 20 bases left in between. CDR3 size: 14 residues. This table comes from immunoSEQ multiplex PCR, and its TCRdb copy is limited to in-frame clones, with some not included. This sample yields about 120,000 clones, of which 80% to 90% are seen a single time; approximately 10% belongs to the top ten. To note about this clone: Antigen unknown.

The receptor was derived from an adult in good health. Sequenced here: peripheral blood, sampled on day 0 of AZD1222 vaccination. V gene TRBV5-1 combines with J gene TRBJ1-2; D may be TRBD1 (5 bases). In DNA form, the CDR3 reads TGCGCCAGCTCTCGCACCCGGGACGTCAGTGGCTACACCTTC. Encoded protein: CASSRTRDVSGYTF.